What follows are 26 T cell receptor beta chains derived from one specimen sequenced in a study of cytomegalovirus exposure and HLA in healthy donors. A multiplex PCR was run with 60 Vbeta primers and 13 Jbeta primers. Using immunoSEQ multiplex PCR, the repertoire was profiled, and TCRdb retains in-frame clones only, with some absent. The data hold roughly 150,000 clones, with about 80% observed a single time. Sequenced input: PBMCs. These receptors were taken from a woman aged 50 to 65 in good health and CMV-seropositive.

The genes are TRBV2 and TRBJ2-1; a weak D match, TRBD1 (5 bases). The CDR3 covers 14 residues. Trimming removed 7 bases at V and 7 bases at J, with 17 bases between. Germline values: CDR1 SNHLY, CDR2 FYNNEI. This CDR3 is CASITGPKWNEQFF. CDR3 DNA sequence: TGTGCCAGCATTACAGGACCTAAATGGAATGAGCAGTTCTTC.

This chain joins TRBV5-8 and TRBJ1-1; D remains unclear. The CDR3 extends over 14 amino acids. V lost 2 bases and J 0 bases, leaving 8 bases between the germline ends. Per the germline V gene, CDR1 is SGHTS and CDR2 is YDEGEE. The CDR3 DNA is TGTGCCAGCAGCTTACAGCTTATGAACACTGAAGCTTTCTTT. Translation gives CASSLQLMNTEAFF.

The CDR3: CASRERRLNSPLHF. The CDR3 coding sequence is TGTGCCAGTCGAGAGAGGCGCCTTAATTCACCCCTCCACTTT. The chain combines TRBV19 with TRBJ1-6, with no clear D. The germline V gene has CDR1 LNHDA and CDR2 SQIVND (reference sequence). CDR3 length: 14 amino acids. V lost 8 bases to trimming and J lost 6 bases, with 14 bases between them.

The rearrangement joins TRBV15 to TRBJ2-7; TRBD2 matches at 10 bases. The CDR3 runs to 16 residues. V shed 0 bases and J 0 bases; nucleotides not matched to a gene: 2. Per germline, CDR1 LNHNV and CDR2 YYDKDF (reference sequence). In nucleotides, the CDR3 is TGTGCCACCAGCAGAGATCTAGCGGGGGTCTCCTACGAGCAGTACTTC. Translating gives CATSRDLAGVSYEQYF.

As for this clone: One end of the junction is discordant with germline, which a read error may explain. The chain has TRBV7-9 and TRBJ1-1; D not certain. The V gene's germline CDR1 is SEHNR and CDR2 FQNEAQ (reference sequence). The CDR3 spans 12 residues. CDR3: CSSSDMNTEAFF. In nucleotides, the CDR3 is TGTTCCAGCAGCGACATGAACACTGAAGCTTTCTTT.

The sample holds one count of this clone. The chain combines TRBV29-1 with TRBJ2-7; 10 bases line up with TRBD1. The germline V gene encodes CDR1 SQVTM and CDR2 ANQGSEA. The length of the CDR3 is 16 residues. Trimming took 1 base from V and 4 from J; bases not matched to a gene: 10. CDR3 DNA: TGCAGCGTTGAAGGAGGGACAGGGGCCGGCTCTTACGAGCAGTACTTC. Encoded protein: CSVEGGTGAGSYEQYF.

V gene TRBV4-2 combines with J gene TRBJ2-7; D possibly corresponds to TRBD1 (6 bases). The germline V gene has CDR1 LGHNA and CDR2 YNFKEQ. The CDR3 extends over 15 amino acids. With 1 base removed from V and 2 bases from J, the gap between germline ends came to 12 bases. CDR3 sequence reads: CASSQGTGQPYEQYF. DNA of the CDR3: TGTGCCAGCAGCCAAGGGACGGGACAACCCTACGAGCAGTACTTC.

Only a few counts were recorded for this clone. J is TRBJ1-2 and V is TRBV6-1; unclear D gene. This CDR3 has 11 amino acids. Germline loops: CDR1 MNHNS, CDR2 SASEGT. The ends were cut back, 6 bases at V and 4 bases at J, with 6 bases in the middle. Here the CDR3 reads CASSGRYGYTF. CDR3 nucleotide sequence: TGTGCCAGCAGCGGTCGCTATGGCTACACCTTC.

V and J are TRBV7-2 and TRBJ1-1; TRBD1 is a possible D gene (5 bases). From germline, CDR1 is SGHTA and CDR2 FQGNSA. The V end lost 4 bases, the J end lost 5 bases, and 14 bases lay between the germline ends. The CDR3 runs 14 residues. In DNA form, the CDR3 reads TGTGCCAGCAGCTCAGGGTGGGGCGTGACTGAAGCTTTCTTT. Translating gives CASSSGWGVTEAFF.

This sequence joins TRBV27 and TRBJ1-1; D gene ambiguous. Germline V gives CDR1 MNHEY, CDR2 SMNVEV (reference sequence). This CDR3 region has 15 residues. V was shortened by 0 bases and J by 3 bases, with 11 bases between the two germline ends. CDR3 nucleotides: TGTGCCAGCAGTTTATCGAGAGGGCCCGACACTGAAGCTTTCTTT. Translating gives CASSLSRGPDTEAFF.

J is TRBJ1-1 and V is TRBV4-1; 8 bases map to TRBD1. After removal of 1 base from V and 8 bases from J, the junction contained 6 bases not matched to a gene. This CDR3 is built from 14 residues. In germline, CDR1 is MGHRA, CDR2 YSYEKL. The CDR3 coding sequence is TGCGCCAGCAGCCAAGTAAACGGACAGGGAGAAGCTTTCTTT. This gives the protein CASSQVNGQGEAFF.

Here the CDR3 reads CASSPRGRGSNQPQHF. CDR3 bases: TGTGCCAGCAGTCCCAGGGGGCGGGGTAGCAATCAGCCCCAGCATTTT. The chain is built from TRBV27 and TRBJ1-5; TRBD1 matches at 8 bases. Trimming took 5 bases from V and 0 from J; bases not matched to a gene: 6. In germline, CDR1 is MNHEY, CDR2 SMNVEV (reference sequence). CDR3 length equals 16 residues.

J is TRBJ1-1 and V is TRBV27; 9 bases line up with TRBD1. Germline CDR1 is MNHEY and CDR2 is SMNVEV (reference sequence). The CDR3 extends over 13 amino acids. Unmatched junction bases numbered 3, after V lost 2 bases and J lost 8 bases. The CDR3 loop is CASSLPGQGEAFF. The CDR3 nucleotides are TGTGCCAGCAGTTTACCGGGACAGGGAGAAGCTTTCTTT.

The chain carries TRBV19 and TRBJ1-3; no clear D. The germline V gene encodes CDR1 LNHDA and CDR2 SQIVND (reference sequence). The length of the CDR3 is 14 residues. V was cut by 6 bases and J by 2 bases, with 11 bases left in between. The CDR3 sequence: CASSRSGTGNTIYF. CDR3 DNA sequence: TGTGCCAGTAGCCGCTCGGGAACTGGAAACACCATATATTTT.

The chain has TRBV7-6 and TRBJ2-5; a possible D gene is TRBD2 (6 bases). Germline V lookup: CDR1 SGHVS, CDR2 FNYEAQ. This CDR3 has 16 residues. Trimming removed 1 base at V and 4 bases at J, with 16 bases between. The chain's CDR3 is CASSLGGGGARETQYF. DNA for the CDR3: TGTGCCAGCAGCTTAGGCGGAGGAGGGGCTCGAGAGACCCAGTACTTC.

The chain has TRBV6-5 and TRBJ2-1; the match to TRBD2 covers 9 bases. CDR3 length equals 15 residues. The ends lost 1 base at V and 9 bases at J; junction bases unmatched: 7. The germline gives CDR1 MNHEY, CDR2 SVGAGI. The CDR3 DNA is TGTGCCAGCAGTTACTACGGCGGGGGGGCCACTGAGCAGTTCTTC. The encoded protein is CASSYYGGGATEQFF.

The chain recombines TRBV6-1 with TRBJ2-3; 11 bases are shared with TRBD2. The CDR3 runs to 15 residues. Trimming took 5 bases from V and 7 from J; bases not matched to a gene: 8. Germline V gives CDR1 MNHNS, CDR2 SASEGT. The CDR3 sequence: CASSPETSGKYTQYF. CDR3 nucleotides: TGTGCCAGCAGTCCCGAGACTAGCGGGAAGTATACGCAGTATTTT.

The chain joins TRBV27 to TRBJ2-3; perhaps TRBD1 as D (6 bases). The CDR3 has 15 amino acids. The V and J ends lost 5 bases and 2 bases respectively, with 14 bases between them. Looked up from germline, CDR1 is MNHEY and CDR2 is SMNVEV (reference sequence). CDR3 sequence reads: CASSRDRLNTDTQYF. As DNA, the CDR3 is TGTGCCAGCAGTAGAGACAGGCTGAACACAGATACGCAGTATTTT.

This clone has a handful of counts. The genes are TRBV5-1 and TRBJ2-2, with D perhaps matching TRBD2 (6 bases). V shed 5 bases and J shed 1 base, with 9 bases lying between them. CDR1 and CDR2 from the germline V gene are SGHRS and YFSETQ. This CDR3 has 14 amino acids. The CDR3 sequence is CASRSAGNTGELFF. The CDR3 bases are TGCGCCAGCAGGTCAGCGGGGAACACCGGGGAGCTGTTTTTT. The full variable domain, its missing parts supplied by reference TRBV5-1 and TRBJ2-2, is KAGVTQTPRYLIKTRGQQVTLSCSPISGHRSVSWYQQTPGQGLQFLFEYFSETQRNKGNFPGRFSGRQFSNSRSEMNVSTLELGDSALYLCASRSAGNTGELFFGEGSRLTVL.

The V and J genes are TRBV5-1 and TRBJ2-1; D not certain. Per the germline V gene, CDR1 is SGHRS and CDR2 is YFSETQ. The CDR3 is 14 amino acids. Trimming cost V 1 base and J 4 bases, with 9 bases left between them. In DNA, the CDR3 is TGCGCCAGCAGCTTGCTCCAGAAGTACAATGAGCAGTTCTTC. Protein: CASSLLQKYNEQFF. The entire variable domain, with the rest obtained from reference TRBV5-1 and TRBJ2-1, is as follows: KAGVTQTPRYLIKTRGQQVTLSCSPISGHRSVSWYQQTPGQGLQFLFEYFSETQRNKGNFPGRFSGRQFSNSRSEMNVSTLELGDSALYLCASSLLQKYNEQFFGPGTRLTVL.

The V call is TRBV21-1, the J call TRBJ2-2; the DNA was not compared with TRBD1, the D call given in the table. TRBV21-1 is labeled a pseudogene. CDR3 length: 17 residues. The CDR3 protein is CASSKDPGQGIAGELFF. The CDR3 DNA reads as TGTGCCAGCAGCAAAGATCCGGGACAGGGAATAGCCGGGGAGCTGTTTTTT.

The chain joins TRBV7-2 to TRBJ1-2; possible D gene TRBD1, 6 bases. CDR3 length: 14 residues. The germline V gene encodes CDR1 SGHTA and CDR2 FQGNSA. V shed 0 bases and J shed 8 bases, with 13 bases lying between them. CDR3 nucleotide sequence: TGTGCCAGCAGCTTAGCAGCAGGGGAGGGAGGCTACACCTTC. It encodes CASSLAAGEGGYTF.

J is TRBJ1-3 and V is TRBV2; D is possibly TRBD1 (6 bases). The CDR3 runs to 16 residues. Germline loops: CDR1 SNHLY, CDR2 FYNNEI. V was shortened by 3 bases and J by 5 bases, with 17 bases between the two germline ends. CDR3 sequence: CASSDHGAGVRNTIYF. CDR3 sequence (DNA): TGTGCCAGCAGTGATCACGGAGCAGGGGTTAGAAACACCATATATTTT.

Notes on this clone: The sample contains more than one DNA sequence encoding this CDR3. The DNA for the CDR3 is TGTGCCAGCAGTGAGGGGGTTAGCGGGGTTGGGACAGATACGCAGTATTTT. The encoded protein is CASSEGVSGVGTDTQYF. V and J are TRBV6-1 and TRBJ2-3, with TRBD2 identical over 8 bases. This CDR3 comprises 17 residues. From germline, CDR1 is MNHNS and CDR2 SASEGT. The J segment lost 3 bases and the V segment lost 3 bases, leaving 11 bases of the junction unmatched.

The chain is built from TRBV15 and TRBJ2-6; D is possibly TRBD1 (6 bases). The CDR3 spans 16 residues. Germline CDR1 LNHNV, CDR2 YYDKDF (reference sequence). Trimming cost V 0 bases and J 0 bases, with 6 bases left between them. CDR3 DNA sequence: TGTGCCACCAGCAGAGAAGGGGGCTCTGGGGCCAACGTCCTGACTTTC. Protein sequence: CATSREGGSGANVLTF.

V and J are TRBV6-1 and TRBJ2-5; maybe TRBD1 (6 bases). V was pared by 8 bases and J by 2 bases, with 12 bases between. Germline V gene sequence: CDR1 MNHNS, CDR2 SASEGT. The CDR3 totals 13 residues. The CDR3 sequence is CASEQGRQETQYF. DNA of the CDR3: TGTGCCAGCGAACAGGGAAGACAAGAGACCCAGTACTTC.